This entry concerns a single T cell receptor beta chain. Antigen: not known. An end of the junction does not agree with germline; a read error may underlie this. This table comes from immunoSEQ multiplex PCR, and its TCRdb copy is limited to in-frame clones, with some not included. The sample contains about 2.4 million clones, roughly 93% of which appear only once. This sample is drawn from a study of shared clonotypes between healthy human individuals. This CDR3 spans 15 amino acids. Germline CDR1 is SGDLS and CDR2 is YYNGEE. The investigators split CD4+ cells into a CD45RA+ naive subset and a CD45RA-negative memory subset. The study, taken as a whole, reports: Compared with memory subsets, naive subsets generally had larger estimated richness.

The chain joins TRBV9 to TRBJ1-2; 12 bases map to TRBD1. Sequencing was performed on naive CD4+ T cells from PBMCs. The subset: CD45RA+ positively selected. The source is a man in his late teens or twenties in good health. Some clones in this sample may be carry-over from other donors' samples. DNA of the CDR3: TGTGCCAGCACCACTACCGGCCGGGACAGGGGGCGGGTGGCCTTC. This gives the protein CASTTTGRDRGRVAF.